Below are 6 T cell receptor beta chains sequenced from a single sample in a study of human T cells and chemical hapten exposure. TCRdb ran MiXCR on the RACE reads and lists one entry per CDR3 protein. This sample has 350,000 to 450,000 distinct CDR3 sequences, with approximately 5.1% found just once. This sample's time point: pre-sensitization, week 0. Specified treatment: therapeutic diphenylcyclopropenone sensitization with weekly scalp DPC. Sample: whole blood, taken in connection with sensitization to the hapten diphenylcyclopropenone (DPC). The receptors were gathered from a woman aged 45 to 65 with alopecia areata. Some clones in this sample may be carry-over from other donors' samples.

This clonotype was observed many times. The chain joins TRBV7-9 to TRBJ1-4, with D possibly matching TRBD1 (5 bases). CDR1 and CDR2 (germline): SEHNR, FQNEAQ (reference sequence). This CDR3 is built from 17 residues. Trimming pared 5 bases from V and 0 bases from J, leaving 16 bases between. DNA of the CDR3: TGTGCCAGCAGCCCCCCCCAGGGATTTGCAACTAATGAAAAACTGTTTTTT. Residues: CASSPPQGFATNEKLFF.

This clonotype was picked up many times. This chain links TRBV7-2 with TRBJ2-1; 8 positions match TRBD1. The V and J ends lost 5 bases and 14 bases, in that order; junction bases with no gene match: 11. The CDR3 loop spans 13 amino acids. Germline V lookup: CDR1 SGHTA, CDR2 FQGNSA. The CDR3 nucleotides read TGTGCCAGCAGCCCGAAGGACAGGGTGAGTGAGTTCTTC. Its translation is CASSPKDRVSEFF.

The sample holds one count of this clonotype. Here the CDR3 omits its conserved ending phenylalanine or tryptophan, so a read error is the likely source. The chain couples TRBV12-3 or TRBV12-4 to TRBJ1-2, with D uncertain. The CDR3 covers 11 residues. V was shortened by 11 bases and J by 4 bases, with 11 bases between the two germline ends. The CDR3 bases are TGTGCCGTCGGTGTCGGCTATGGCTACACCTCC. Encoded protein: CAVGVGYGYTS.

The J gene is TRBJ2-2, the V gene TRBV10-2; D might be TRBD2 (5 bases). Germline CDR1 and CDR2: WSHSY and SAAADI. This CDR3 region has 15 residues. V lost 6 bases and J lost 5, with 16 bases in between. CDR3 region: CASRGLGILTGELFF. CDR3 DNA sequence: TGCGCCAGCAGAGGACTTGGGATTCTTACCGGGGAGCTGTTTTTT.

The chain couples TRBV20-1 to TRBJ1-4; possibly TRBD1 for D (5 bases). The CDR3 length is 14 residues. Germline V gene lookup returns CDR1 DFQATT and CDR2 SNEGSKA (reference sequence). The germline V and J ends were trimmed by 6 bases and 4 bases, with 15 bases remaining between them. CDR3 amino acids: CSALTVRGNEKLFF. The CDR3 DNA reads TGCAGTGCCCTCACTGTTAGGGGTAATGAAAAACTGTTTTTT.

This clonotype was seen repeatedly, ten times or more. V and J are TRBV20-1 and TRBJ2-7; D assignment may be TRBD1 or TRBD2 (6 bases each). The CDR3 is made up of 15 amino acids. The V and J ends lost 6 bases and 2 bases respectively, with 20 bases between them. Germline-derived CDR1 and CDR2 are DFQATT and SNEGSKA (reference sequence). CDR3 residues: CSAPRGNGGTYEQYF. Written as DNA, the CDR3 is TGCAGTGCACCTAGGGGTAACGGGGGCACCTACGAGCAGTACTTC.